This is a list of T cell receptor beta chains from one sample in a study of neurological immune-mediated disorders. MiXCR, run by TCRdb on the 5' RACE reads, gives a single entry per CDR3 protein. The sample holds tens of thousands of distinct CDR3 sequences, roughly 11% seen once. The source material was PBMCs. These TCRs come from a man between 60 and 75 years old in good health. Each CDR3 is given with its conserved first and last residue. A D gene is named only where the DNA matches it firmly. Clone size is shown for a subset of rows, as once, few, many or a class of expanded clone.

J | D | size | V | CDR3 | DNA
TRBJ2-7 | . | many | TRBV29-1 | CSVETEESYEQYF | TGCAGCGTTGAGACAGAGGAATCCTACGAGCAGTACTTC
TRBJ2-7 | . | . | TRBV5-4 | CASSLVGMVNEQYF | TGTGCCAGCAGCTTGGTGGGCATGGTCAACGAGCAGTACTTC
TRBJ1-5 | . | many | TRBV27 | CASSYRFSNQPQHF | TGTGCCAGCAGTTACAGGTTTAGCAATCAGCCCCAGCATTTT
TRBJ2-3 | . | many | TRBV6-6 | CASGQDADTQYF | TGTGCCAGCGGGCAGGACGCAGATACGCAGTATTTT
TRBJ2-3 | . | many | TRBV28 | CASSQPPVDTQYF | TGTGCCAGCAGTCAGCCCCCTGTAGATACGCAGTATTTT
TRBJ2-7 | . | many | TRBV12-3/TRBV12-4 | CASTTTESATYEQYF | TGTGCCAGCACCACGACAGAATCAGCAACCTACGAGCAGTACTTC
TRBJ1-2 | . | many | TRBV28 | CASSPGQYGYTF | TGTGCCAGCAGCCCTGGACAGTATGGCTACACCTTC
TRBJ1-2 | . | few | TRBV20-1 | CSARDNRARGYTF | TGCAGTGCTAGAGATAACAGGGCAAGGGGCTACACCTTC
TRBJ1-5 | TRBD1 | many | TRBV20-1 | CSAAGGSGNQPQHF | TGCAGTGCTGCAGGGGGTTCGGGCAATCAGCCCCAGCATTTT
TRBJ2-5 | . | many | TRBV7-2 | CASSFAFQETQYF | TGTGCCAGCAGCTTCGCCTTTCAAGAGACCCAGTACTTC
TRBJ1-2 | TRBD1 | many | TRBV5-1 | CASSLHAGGLINYGYTF | TGCGCCAGCAGCTTGCACGCAGGGGGGTTGATTAACTATGGCTACACCTTC
TRBJ2-5 | TRBD2 | . | TRBV5-6 | CASSSWGLAGVRETQYF | TGTGCCAGCAGCTCTTGGGGACTAGCGGGGGTGCGAGAGACCCAGTACTTC
TRBJ2-1 | TRBD2 | many | TRBV5-1 | CASSPPGLAGHNEQFF | TGCGCCAGCAGTCCCCCGGGACTAGCGGGGCACAATGAGCAGTTCTTC
TRBJ2-2 | . | . | TRBV20-1 | CSALSFPSTGELFF | TGCAGTGCTCTGAGCTTCCCTAGCACCGGGGAGCTGTTTTTT
TRBJ1-2 | . | many | TRBV6-5 | CASSYWPPTGKADGYTF | TGTGCCAGCAGTTATTGGCCTCCTACAGGGAAGGCCGATGGCTACACCTTC
TRBJ2-7 | . | many | TRBV5-1 | CASSLVSGVTGEQYF | TGCGCCAGCAGCTTGGTTTCGGGGGTTACGGGGGAGCAGTACTTC
TRBJ2-3 | TRBD2 | once | TRBV24-1 | CATSDSRGGGFDTQYF | TGTGCCACCAGTGATTCACGGGGGGGGGGTTTCGATACGCAGTATTTT
TRBJ1-6 | TRBD1 | once | TRBV5-6 | CASSFGQGANSSLHF | TGTGCCAGCAGCTTTGGACAGGGGGCGAATTCATCCCTCCACTTT
TRBJ2-1 | . | many | TRBV12-3/TRBV12-4 | CASSPRRNTYNEQFF | TGTGCCAGCAGCCCGCGACGGAACACCTACAATGAGCAGTTCTTC
TRBJ2-1 | TRBD2 | many | TRBV7-2 | CASSLPGRGAYNEQFF | TGTGCCAGCAGCTTACCGGGGAGGGGAGCCTACAATGAGCAGTTCTTC
TRBJ2-5 | . | many | TRBV6-6 | CASTGSEETQYF | TGTGCCAGCACCGGGAGCGAAGAGACCCAGTACTTC
TRBJ2-5 | . | many | TRBV10-3 | CAISDSTSYQETQYF | TGTGCCATCAGTGACAGCACCTCGTACCAAGAGACCCAGTACTTC
TRBJ1-2 | . | many | TRBV20-1 | CSARRVPHGYTF | TGCAGTGCTAGAAGGGTTCCTCATGGCTACACCTTC
TRBJ2-5 | . | many | TRBV20-1 | CSASSEITLTVETQYF | TGCAGTGCTAGTTCCGAGATCACACTAACTGTGGAGACCCAGTACTTC
TRBJ2-5 | TRBD2 | many | TRBV9 | CASTPGRAGGGETQYF | TGTGCCAGCACCCCCGGACGAGCGGGGGGTGGAGAGACCCAGTACTTC
TRBJ1-2 | TRBD1 | many | TRBV20-1 | CSARVQGADGYTF | TGCAGTGCTAGAGTTCAGGGGGCGGATGGCTACACCTTC
TRBJ1-1 | . | many | TRBV7-2 | CASILDRRGTEAFF | TGTGCCAGCATTCTCGACAGGAGGGGAACTGAAGCTTTCTTT
TRBJ1-4 | . | many | TRBV4-2 | CASSPLSGTNEKLFF | TGTGCCAGCAGCCCCCTAAGCGGAACTAATGAAAAACTGTTTTTT
TRBJ1-2 | . | many | TRBV4-3 | CASSQDPGKLYYGYTF | TGCGCCAGCAGCCAAGATCCGGGGAAACTTTACTATGGCTACACCTTC
TRBJ1-4 | TRBD1 | many | TRBV7-2 | CASSFTGTANEKLFF | TGTGCCAGCAGCTTCACCGGGACAGCTAATGAAAAACTGTTTTTT
TRBJ2-5 | TRBD1 | many | TRBV27 | CASSRDSQETQYF | TGTGCCAGCAGTCGGGACAGCCAAGAGACCCAGTACTTC
TRBJ1-1 | . | . | TRBV3-1 | CASSQDGTTEAFF | TGTGCCAGCAGCCAAGATGGGACAACTGAAGCTTTCTTT
TRBJ2-1 | . | . | TRBV2 | CASREVSYNEQFF | TGTGCCAGCCGAGAGGTCTCCTACAATGAGCAGTTCTTC
TRBJ2-1 | . | . | TRBV14 | CASSQDERRNNEQFF | TGTGCCAGCAGCCAAGATGAGCGCAGGAACAATGAGCAGTTCTTC
TRBJ2-4 | TRBD1 | many | TRBV5-1 | CASSLLQGDRGLAKNIQYF | TGCGCCAGCAGCTTGCTCCAGGGGGATAGGGGCCTAGCCAAAAACATTCAGTACTTC
TRBJ1-4 | TRBD1 | many | TRBV7-8 | CASGTGGGNEKLFF | TGTGCCAGCGGGACAGGGGGCGGAAATGAAAAACTGTTTTTT
TRBJ2-1 | . | many | TRBV6-6 | CASSPPQGYEQFF | TGTGCCAGCAGTCCGCCACAGGGCTATGAGCAGTTCTTC
TRBJ2-5 | . | many | TRBV11-2 | CASSLGLKETQYF | TGTGCCAGCAGCTTAGGACTCAAAGAGACCCAGTACTTC
TRBJ1-4 | . | many | TRBV7-2 | CASSFSGSNEKLFF | TGTGCCAGCAGCTTTTCGGGCAGTAATGAAAAACTGTTTTTT
TRBJ1-2 | . | many | TRBV5-5 | CASSHVSFNYGYTF | TGTGCCAGCAGCCACGTGTCGTTTAACTATGGCTACACCTTC
TRBJ1-6 | . | few | TRBV4-3 | CASSQARRSPLHF | TGCGCCAGCAGCCAAGCTCGTCGCTCACCCCTCCACTTT
TRBJ2-1 | . | . | TRBV11-3 | CASSMGLASYNEQFF | TGTGCCAGCAGCATGGGGCTAGCCTCCTACAATGAGCAGTTCTTC
TRBJ2-1 | . | many | TRBV20-1 | CSAPRRANGDEQFF | TGCAGTGCCCCTCGGCGGGCCAACGGGGATGAGCAGTTCTTC
TRBJ2-5 | . | . | TRBV5-5 | CASSCGKGRNQETQYF | TGTGCCAGCAGCTGTGGAAAGGGGCGAAACCAAGAGACCCAGTACTTC
TRBJ1-5 | . | many | TRBV29-1 | CSVSGDNQPQHF | TGCAGCGTTTCAGGGGACAATCAGCCCCAGCATTTT
TRBJ1-2 | TRBD1 | many | TRBV5-5 | CASSFGQGPYGYTF | TGTGCCAGCAGCTTCGGACAGGGACCATATGGCTACACCTTC
TRBJ2-4 | . | . | TRBV4-2 | CASSPNRDGKNIQYF | TGTGCCAGCAGCCCCAACAGGGACGGGAAAAACATTCAGTACTTC
TRBJ1-1 | . | . | TRBV16 | CASSHPRAARRTYF | TGTGCCAGCAGCCATCCCCGGGCTGCCCGGAGGACTTACTTT
TRBJ2-3 | TRBD2 | once | TRBV19 | CASSISGGTTDTQYF | TGTGCCAGTAGTATCAGCGGGGGGACCACAGATACGCAGTATTTT
TRBJ1-1 | . | few | TRBV6-1 | CASIYWETEAFF | TGTGCCAGTATTTACTGGGAGACTGAAGCTTTCTTT
TRBJ2-2 | . | few | TRBV13 | CASSFLTTGELFF | TGTGCCAGCAGCTTCCTTACTACCGGGGAGCTGTTTTTT
TRBJ2-4 | . | . | TRBV28 | CASSLRTYRSLAKNIQYF | TGTGCCAGCAGTTTGCGGACTTACCGGTCCTTAGCCAAAAACATTCAGTACTTC
TRBJ2-5 | . | few | TRBV29-1 | CSVQQGLKTQYF | TGCAGCGTTCAGCAGGGGCTAAAGACCCAGTACTTC
TRBJ1-1 | . | many | TRBV20-1 | CSARVQLRGNTEAFF | TGCAGTGCTAGAGTTCAATTAAGGGGGAACACTGAAGCTTTCTTT